This T cell receptor beta chain is from a study of OX40 agonist ivuxolimab in advanced cancers. Study-level information: The patients received ivuxolimab by intravenous route every 2 weeks at 0.01 to 10 mg/kg. Partial responses, seen in three patients, involved one hepatocellular carcinoma and two cutaneous melanomas. Prior therapy, whether anti-PD-1, anti-PD-L1 or anti-CTLA-4, was allowed, and roughly 40% had some.

The sampling schedule covered blood at baseline, cycle 4 day 1, and cycle 7 day 1. Profiled with immunoSEQ multiplex PCR; TCRdb holds only in-frame clones, not every one. Of over 100,000 clones detected, around 91% appear once; the ten largest clones hold 0.5% to 0.7%. The CDR3 loop spans 15 amino acids. CDR1 SGHAT and CDR2 FQDESV come from the germline V gene (reference sequence). The V segment lost 3 bases and the J segment 0 bases; nucleotides outside the gene matches: 4. The TCR sequence derives from an adult with an advanced solid tumor such as melanoma, head and neck, liver or kidney cancer. The rearrangement links TRBV11-1 to TRBJ1-2; TRBD1 matches 7 bases. The starting material was CD4+ or CD8+ T cells sorted from blood, obtained in a trial of the OX40 agonist ivuxolimab. This chain's CDR3 is CASSFETGSNYGYTF. DNA for the CDR3: TGTGCCAGCAGCTTCGAGACAGGGTCTAACTATGGCTACACCTTC.